These T cell receptor beta chains were read from a single sample in a study of cytomegalovirus exposure and HLA in healthy donors. Measured with immunoSEQ multiplex PCR; TCRdb has only the in-frame clones, and not every one. Among roughly 110,000 clones, about nine tenths were seen once, and the ten largest hold less than 2%. Source material: PBMCs. The receptors originated from a woman aged 18-29 years in good health and CMV-seropositive. CDR3s include the opening cysteine and the closing phenylalanine or tryptophan. The order of the fields is CDR3 protein, CDR3 DNA, J gene, CDR3 length, V gene, D gene, clone size. A D gene is named only where the DNA matches it firmly. Part of the rows lack a size; the others show once, few, many or a class for expanded clones.

CDR3aa: CASSFGQTGRYNSPLHF
CDR3nt: TGTGCCAGCAGCTTTGGACAAACCGGCCGGTATAATTCACCCCTCCACTTT
j_gene: TRBJ1-6
len: 17
v_gene: TRBV5-6
d_gene: -
abundance: -

CDR3aa: CASSLAGVETQYF
CDR3nt: TGCGCCAGCAGCTTGGCCGGGGTGGAGACCCAGTACTTC
j_gene: TRBJ2-5
len: 13
v_gene: TRBV5-1
d_gene: -
abundance: -

CDR3aa: CASSFRGDEQYF
CDR3nt: TGTGCCAGCAGTTTTAGAGGTGACGAGCAGTACTTC
j_gene: TRBJ2-7
len: 12
v_gene: TRBV28
d_gene: -
abundance: few

CDR3aa: CASSLRGIAEEKLFF
CDR3nt: TGTGCCAGCAGTCTCCGAGGGATCGCGGAGGAAAAACTGTTTTTT
j_gene: TRBJ1-4
len: 15
v_gene: TRBV27
d_gene: -
abundance: -

CDR3aa: CASSFQWTGELFF
CDR3nt: TGTGCCAGCAGTTTCCAGTGGACCGGGGAGCTGTTTTTT
j_gene: TRBJ2-2
len: 13
v_gene: TRBV28
d_gene: -
abundance: few

CDR3aa: CASTRQGLNTEAFF
CDR3nt: TGTGCCAGCACCCGTCAGGGTTTGAACACTGAAGCTTTCTTT
j_gene: TRBJ1-1
len: 14
v_gene: TRBV5-4
d_gene: -
abundance: -

CDR3aa: CASSLGQGLGKLFF
CDR3nt: TGTGCCAGCAGCTTGGGGCAGGGTTTGGGAAAACTGTTTTTT
j_gene: TRBJ1-4
len: 14
v_gene: TRBV5-6
d_gene: -
abundance: -

CDR3aa: CASSLQANTEAFF
CDR3nt: TGTGCCAGCAGCTTACAGGCGAACACTGAAGCTTTCTTT
j_gene: TRBJ1-1
len: 13
v_gene: TRBV7-2
d_gene: -
abundance: -

CDR3aa: CASSLEAGVVWNTEAFF
CDR3nt: TGTGCCAGCAGCTTGGAAGCGGGAGTGGTGTGGAACACTGAAGCTTTCTTT
j_gene: TRBJ1-1
len: 17
v_gene: TRBV5-6
d_gene: -
abundance: -

CDR3aa: CASSKCLGDYYGYTF
CDR3nt: TGTGCCAGCAGCAAATGCTTGGGTGACTACTATGGCTACACCTTC
j_gene: TRBJ1-2
len: 15
v_gene: TRBV21-1
d_gene: -
abundance: -

CDR3aa: CASSPGRGSGNTIYF
CDR3nt: TGTGCCAGCTCACCAGGGAGGGGCTCTGGAAACACCATATATTTT
j_gene: TRBJ1-3
len: 15
v_gene: TRBV18
d_gene: -
abundance: -

CDR3aa: CASSFGGANYGYTF
CDR3nt: TGTGCCAGCAGCTTTGGGGGGGCTAACTATGGCTACACCTTC
j_gene: TRBJ1-2
len: 14
v_gene: TRBV7-9
d_gene: -
abundance: -

CDR3aa: CASSLAVNTEAFF
CDR3nt: TGTGCCAGCAGTTTAGCGGTGAACACTGAAGCTTTCTTT
j_gene: TRBJ1-1
len: 13
v_gene: TRBV28
d_gene: -
abundance: once

CDR3aa: CASSLDPGTDPTGELFF
CDR3nt: TGTGCCAGCAGCTTAGATCCCGGGACAGATCCCACCGGGGAGCTGTTTTTT
j_gene: TRBJ2-2
len: 17
v_gene: TRBV11-2
d_gene: TRBD1
abundance: -

CDR3aa: CAIRDTKGVYTEAFF
CDR3nt: TGTGCCATCAGGGACACCAAGGGGGTGTACACTGAAGCTTTCTTT
j_gene: TRBJ1-1
len: 15
v_gene: TRBV10-3
d_gene: -
abundance: -

CDR3aa: CASTQSGANVLTF
CDR3nt: TGTGCCAGTACCCAGTCTGGGGCCAACGTCCTGACTTTC
j_gene: TRBJ2-6
len: 13
v_gene: TRBV19
d_gene: -
abundance: -

CDR3aa: CASSQVGGLAFF
CDR3nt: TGTGCCAGCAGTCAAGTTGGCGGGTTGGCTTTCTTT
j_gene: TRBJ1-1
len: 12
v_gene: TRBV28
d_gene: -
abundance: few

CDR3aa: CASSLRQGFNSPLHF
CDR3nt: TGTGCCAGCAGCCTCAGACAGGGGTTTAATTCACCCCTCCACTTT
j_gene: TRBJ1-6
len: 15
v_gene: TRBV7-9
d_gene: TRBD1
abundance: -

CDR3aa: CASSSGLAPDTQYF
CDR3nt: TGTGCCAGCAGTTCGGGACTAGCCCCAGATACGCAGTATTTT
j_gene: TRBJ2-3
len: 14
v_gene: TRBV6-6
d_gene: TRBD2
abundance: -

CDR3aa: CASRTLGQGAFF
CDR3nt: TGTGCCAGCAGAACTCTGGGGCAGGGAGCTTTCTTT
j_gene: TRBJ1-1
len: 12
v_gene: TRBV28
d_gene: -
abundance: -

CDR3aa: CASGAFSYEQYF
CDR3nt: TGTGCCAGCGGAGCTTTCTCCTACGAGCAGTACTTC
j_gene: TRBJ2-7
len: 12
v_gene: TRBV6-5
d_gene: -
abundance: -

CDR3aa: CASRRTSGNTGELFF
CDR3nt: TGTGCAAGTCGGCGGACTAGCGGGAACACCGGGGAGCTGTTTTTT
j_gene: TRBJ2-2
len: 15
v_gene: TRBV12-2
d_gene: -
abundance: once

CDR3aa: CASSQPGQGYEQYF
CDR3nt: TGCGCCAGCAGCCAACCGGGACAAGGCTACGAGCAGTACTTC
j_gene: TRBJ2-7
len: 14
v_gene: TRBV4-1
d_gene: -
abundance: -

CDR3aa: CASRGAGGNEQFF
CDR3nt: TGCGCCAGCAGGGGGGCTGGGGGCAATGAGCAGTTCTTC
j_gene: TRBJ2-1
len: 13
v_gene: TRBV10-2
d_gene: -
abundance: -

CDR3aa: CASSLAGPGTDTQYF
CDR3nt: TGTGCCAGCAGCTTGGCAGGGCCCGGCACAGATACGCAGTATTTT
j_gene: TRBJ2-3
len: 15
v_gene: TRBV5-4
d_gene: -
abundance: -

CDR3aa: CASSGRGDVGNTIYF
CDR3nt: TGTGCCAGCAGTGGAAGAGGAGATGTTGGAAACACCATATATTTT
j_gene: TRBJ1-3
len: 15
v_gene: TRBV7-9
d_gene: -
abundance: -

CDR3aa: CSVDSSNTEAFF
CDR3nt: TGCAGCGTTGATTCGAGTAACACTGAAGCTTTCTTT
j_gene: TRBJ1-1
len: 12
v_gene: TRBV29-1
d_gene: -
abundance: -

CDR3aa: CASSRQGNSGNTIYF
CDR3nt: TGTGCCAGCAGTCGACAGGGTAACTCTGGAAACACCATATATTTT
j_gene: TRBJ1-3
len: 15
v_gene: TRBV6-5
d_gene: TRBD1
abundance: -

CDR3aa: CASSETTGVGYGYTF
CDR3nt: TGTGCCAGCAGTGAAACGACAGGGGTGGGGTATGGCTACACCTTC
j_gene: TRBJ1-2
len: 15
v_gene: TRBV2
d_gene: TRBD1
abundance: -

CDR3aa: CASSATSGATGELFF
CDR3nt: TGTGCCAGCAGCGCTACTAGCGGGGCCACCGGGGAGCTGTTTTTT
j_gene: TRBJ2-2
len: 15
v_gene: TRBV2
d_gene: TRBD2
abundance: -

CDR3aa: CASTKAGAYNEQFF
CDR3nt: TGTGCCAGCACAAAAGCAGGGGCATACAATGAGCAGTTCTTC
j_gene: TRBJ2-1
len: 14
v_gene: TRBV6-1
d_gene: -
abundance: -

CDR3aa: CASSPYRQGWNTEAFF
CDR3nt: TGTGCCAGCAGCCCATATCGACAGGGGTGGAACACTGAAGCTTTCTTT
j_gene: TRBJ1-1
len: 16
v_gene: TRBV28
d_gene: TRBD1
abundance: -

CDR3aa: CASSQDPGQGDEQYF
CDR3nt: TGCGCCAGCAGCCAAGATCCCGGACAGGGCGACGAGCAGTACTTC
j_gene: TRBJ2-7
len: 15
v_gene: TRBV4-1
d_gene: TRBD1
abundance: -

CDR3aa: CASSERDRGRTGELFF
CDR3nt: TGCGCCAGCAGTGAAAGGGACAGGGGTCGGACCGGGGAGCTGTTTTTT
j_gene: TRBJ2-2
len: 16
v_gene: TRBV10-2
d_gene: TRBD1
abundance: few